This entry lists 23 T cell receptor beta chains sequenced from one sample in a study of T cell repertoires in cytomegalovirus infection. TCRdb passed the reads through MiXCR, listing each CDR3 protein once. This table has 650,000 to 850,000 distinct CDR3 sequences, 29% appearing once. These receptors' antigens are unknown. The specimen comprised cultured CD8+ T cells from PBMCs, sampled from culture after CMV antigen stimulation. Receptors originate from a human donor in good health (CMV status not recorded). Some clones in this sample may be carry-over from other donors' samples.

The rearrangement links TRBV4-1 to TRBJ1-2; 10 bases fit TRBD1. The CDR3 has 15 residues. Trimming took 4 bases from V and 4 from J; bases not matched to a gene: 6. Germline V gives CDR1 MGHRA, CDR2 YSYEKL. CDR3 region: CASSPGQGGGYGYTF. As DNA, the CDR3 is TGCGCCAGCAGCCCTGGACAGGGGGGAGGCTATGGCTACACCTTC.

The rearrangement links TRBV6-2 or TRBV6-3 to TRBJ2-1; D unresolved. The CDR3 is 13 residues long. With 3 bases removed from V and 4 bases from J, the gap between germline ends came to 7 bases. Germline CDR1 and CDR2: MNHEY and SVGEGT. CDR3 region: CASSYLRYNEQFF. The CDR3 DNA is TGTGCCAGCAGTTATCTAAGATACAATGAGCAGTTCTTC.

CDR3 nucleotides: TGTGCCAGCAGCCCCTCACAGGGGCGCGACACCTCTGGAAACACCATATATTTT. Residues: CASSPSQGRDTSGNTIYF. The V and J genes are TRBV3-1 and TRBJ1-3; 7 bases line up with TRBD1. With 4 bases clipped from V and 0 bases from J, the junction kept 12 bases outside the gene matches. This CDR3 comprises 18 residues. Germline V gives CDR1 LGHDT, CDR2 YNNKEL (reference sequence).

This clonotype was recorded only once. The chain is built from TRBV12-5 and TRBJ2-5; D remains ambiguous. Trimming removed 1 base at V and 4 bases at J, with 10 bases between. This CDR3 has 14 amino acids. CDR1 is LGHNT and CDR2 is FRNRAP in the germline V gene. DNA of the CDR3: TGTGCTAGTGGTTTGGATGATTTTACAGAGACCCAGTACTTC. The encoded protein is CASGLDDFTETQYF.

This clonotype was seen many times. The CDR3 DNA sequence: TGTGCCAGCAGCTTAGTGGGGGCGGCTTCCATGAACACTGAAGCTTTCTTT. Protein product: CASSLVGAASMNTEAFF. V is TRBV7-6 and J is TRBJ1-1, with a weak D call TRBD1 (6 bases). Germline values: CDR1 SGHVS, CDR2 FNYEAQ. The V end lost 1 base, the J end lost 0 bases, and 15 bases lay between the germline ends. The CDR3 is 17 amino acids.

This clonotype was seen only once. V and J are TRBV7-6 and TRBJ2-7; TRBD1 aligns across 10 bases. CDR3 size: 15 residues. Germline V gene lookup returns CDR1 SGHVS and CDR2 FNYEAQ. Trimming took 0 bases from V and 7 from J; bases not matched to a gene: 6. The CDR3 DNA reads TGTGCCAGCAGCTTAGCTGTGGGACAGGGGAGAGAGCAGTACTTC. Protein product: CASSLAVGQGREQYF.

The chain joins TRBV19 to TRBJ1-1; 10 bases are shared with TRBD1. This CDR3 has 14 residues. V was pared by 6 bases and J by 6 bases, with 7 bases of the junction left unmatched. Germline values: CDR1 LNHDA, CDR2 SQIVND (reference sequence). CDR3 sequence reads: CASRGQGEFAEAFF. Here the CDR3 DNA reads TGTGCCAGTAGAGGACAGGGGGAATTCGCTGAAGCTTTCTTT.

This clonotype occurred a few times. The V gene is TRBV4-2, the J gene TRBJ2-5, with a tentative D call TRBD2 (5 bases). With 0 bases removed from V and 0 bases from J, the gap between germline ends came to 8 bases. CDR3 size: 15 residues. Germline CDR1 and CDR2: LGHNA and YNFKEQ. The chain's CDR3 is CASSQDGINQETQYF. The CDR3, as DNA: TGTGCCAGCAGCCAAGACGGGATCAACCAAGAGACCCAGTACTTC.

The genes are TRBV7-2 and TRBJ2-5, with 8 bases fitting TRBD1. Germline CDR1 is SGHTA and CDR2 is FQGNSA. V was clipped by 5 bases and J by 6 bases; unmatched bases: 11. CDR3 size: 15 residues. CDR3 in amino acids: CASSPAGAGGKTQYF. DNA for the CDR3: TGTGCCAGCAGCCCGGCCGGGGCAGGGGGCAAGACCCAGTACTTC.

Of note for this clonotype: The CDR3 ends on some other residue instead of the conserved phenylalanine or tryptophan, so this is likely a read error. This chain connects TRBV28 to TRBJ1-1, with unresolved D. Germline V gene lookup returns CDR1 MDHEN and CDR2 SYDVKM. V was cut by 2 bases and J by 3 bases, with 10 bases left in between. The CDR3 sequence is 14 residues long. CDR3 sequence reads: CASSLTASDTEAFS. CDR3 DNA: TGTGCCAGCAGTTTAACGGCTTCAGACACTGAAGCTTTCTCT.

J is TRBJ2-3 and V is TRBV2; possibly TRBD2 for D (7 bases). The length of the CDR3 is 14 residues. In germline, CDR1 is SNHLY, CDR2 FYNNEI. Trimming cost V 1 base and J 6 bases, with 11 bases left between them. This chain's CDR3 is CASSEGGGADTQYF. In DNA form, the CDR3 reads TGTGCCAGCAGTGAAGGCGGGGGCGCGGATACGCAGTATTTT.

This clonotype was picked up a small number of times. This chain connects TRBV11-2 to TRBJ2-7; no clear D. V was shortened by 5 bases and J by 5 bases, with 13 bases between the two germline ends. The germline gives CDR1 SGHAT, CDR2 FQNNGV. This CDR3 contains 13 residues. DNA of the CDR3: TGTGCCAGCAGCCCCCCACGATCCAACGAGCAGTACGTC. This translates into CASSPPRSNEQYV.

This chain connects TRBV7-9 to TRBJ2-7; 9 nucleotides match TRBD1. The CDR3 contains 13 residues. V shed 6 bases, J shed 5 bases, and the junction held 5 bases outside the gene matches. Germline V CDR1 and CDR2: SEHNR, FQNEAQ (reference sequence). The CDR3 DNA follows: TGTGCCAGCAGAGGGGACAGGGAAGACGAGCAGTACGTC. This gives the protein CASRGDREDEQYV.

The chain joins TRBV2 to TRBJ2-2, with 13 bases identical to TRBD2. The V and J ends lost 8 bases and 1 base, in that order; junction bases with no gene match: 4. CDR1 and CDR2 (germline): SNHLY, FYNNEI. This CDR3 spans 16 amino acids. The CDR3 loop is CASQTSGGKNTGELFF. CDR3 DNA sequence: TGTGCCAGCCAGACTAGCGGGGGGAAGAACACCGGGGAGCTGTTTTTT. Filled out from reference TRBV2 and TRBJ2-2, the complete variable domain reads EPEVTQTPSHQVTQMGQEVILRCVPISNHLYFYWYRQILGQKVEFLVSFYNNEISEKSEIFDDQFSVERPDGSNFTLKIRSTKLEDSAMYFCASQTSGGKNTGELFFGEGSRLTVL.

The chain recombines TRBV4-1 with TRBJ1-3; no reliable D call. Looked up from germline, CDR1 is MGHRA and CDR2 is YSYEKL. Trimming removed 0 bases at V and 8 bases at J, with 14 bases between. CDR3 length: 15 amino acids. CDR3 bases: TGCGCCAGCAGCCAAGATAGTTGGCAGAGACACACCATATATTTT. Its protein product is CASSQDSWQRHTIYF.

A few counts support this clonotype. The chain employs TRBV28 and TRBJ1-2; D gene unclear. Per germline, CDR1 MDHEN and CDR2 SYDVKM. Trimming shortened V by 6 bases and J by 6 bases, and 8 bases separated the two germline ends. The CDR3 is 11 amino acids. As DNA, the CDR3 is TGTGCCAGCAGATGGTACGATGGCTACACCTTC. This codes for CASRWYDGYTF.

This clonotype showed up just a few times. This chain uses TRBV6-2 or TRBV6-3 with TRBJ1-2; D is uncertain. Germline values: CDR1 MNHEY, CDR2 SVGEGT. There are 13 residues in the CDR3. Deletions cut 4 bases from V and 8 bases from J, with 14 bases between. CDR3 nucleotides: TGTGCCAGCAGTTCGGTTGACGGTAGCGGCTACACCTTC. It codes for CASSSVDGSGYTF.

This clonotype was seen a handful of times. The chain combines TRBV27 with TRBJ2-1; 7 bases map to TRBD1. Germline lookup yields CDR1 MNHEY and CDR2 SMNVEV (reference sequence). The CDR3 loop spans 16 amino acids. The ends lost 1 base at V and 4 bases at J; junction bases unmatched: 7. The CDR3 sequence is CASSLYPGGGYNEQFF. The CDR3 region has the DNA TGTGCCAGCAGTTTATACCCAGGGGGTGGGTACAATGAGCAGTTCTTC.

V gene TRBV27 combines with J gene TRBJ2-7, with 8 bases identical to TRBD1. Germline V gene lookup returns CDR1 MNHEY and CDR2 SMNVEV (reference sequence). V was pared by 5 bases and J by 0 bases, with 6 bases of the junction left unmatched. The CDR3 has 15 residues. The CDR3: CASSDRGGDSYEQYF. CDR3 DNA sequence: TGTGCCAGCAGTGACAGGGGTGGGGACTCCTACGAGCAGTACTTC.

The chain links TRBV6-2 or TRBV6-3 to TRBJ2-2, with D unresolved. CDR3 length: 14 amino acids. Germline-derived CDR1 and CDR2 are MNHEY and SVGEGT. V was cut by 4 bases and J by 5 bases, with 11 bases left in between. The CDR3, as DNA: TGTGCCAGCAGTTGGGCTTTTGAAACCGGGGAGCTGTTTTTT. This encodes CASSWAFETGELFF.

This clonotype was seen a few times. The chain uses TRBV7-9 and TRBJ1-2; no definite D call. Germline loops: CDR1 SEHNR, CDR2 FQNEAQ (reference sequence). V lost 5 bases and J 0 bases, leaving 19 bases between the germline ends. The CDR3 sequence is 17 residues long. DNA for the CDR3: TGTGCCAGCAGCCAGAAGGGTAACGCCTTACCTAACTATGGCTACACCTTC. As protein: CASSQKGNALPNYGYTF.

The sample holds a few counts of this clonotype. The chain has TRBV29-1 and TRBJ1-5, with D hard to call. There are 14 residues in the CDR3. Germline CDR1 SQVTM, CDR2 ANQGSEA. V was trimmed by 2 bases and J by 7 bases, leaving 15 bases between them. The CDR3 here is CSVEQQALGQPQHF. CDR3 DNA sequence: TGCAGCGTTGAACAGCAGGCCCTAGGGCAGCCCCAGCATTTT.

On this clonotype: The conserved final phenylalanine or tryptophan is absent from the CDR3, which likely points to a read error. The genes are TRBV7-3 and TRBJ2-1; a possible D gene is TRBD2 (5 bases). Trimming shortened V by 3 bases and J by 0 bases, and 9 bases separated the two germline ends. This CDR3 comprises 15 residues. CDR1 SGHTA and CDR2 FQGTGA come from the germline V gene. The CDR3 loop reads CASSFRGSSYNEQFL. The DNA for the CDR3 is TGTGCCAGCAGCTTCCGGGGAAGCTCCTACAATGAGCAGTTCCTC.